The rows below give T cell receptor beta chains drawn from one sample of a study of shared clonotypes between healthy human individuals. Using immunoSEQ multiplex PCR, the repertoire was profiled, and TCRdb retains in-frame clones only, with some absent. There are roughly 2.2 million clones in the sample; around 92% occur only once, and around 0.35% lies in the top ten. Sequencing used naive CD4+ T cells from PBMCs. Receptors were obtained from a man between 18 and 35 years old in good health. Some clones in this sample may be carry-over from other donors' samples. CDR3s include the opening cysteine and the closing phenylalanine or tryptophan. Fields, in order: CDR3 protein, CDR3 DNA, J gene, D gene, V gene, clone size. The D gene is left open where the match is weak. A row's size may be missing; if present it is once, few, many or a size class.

CDR3aa: CASSLGPTGWASGANVLTF
CDR3nt: TGCGCCAGCAGCTTGGGGCCGACAGGGTGGGCCTCTGGGGCCAACGTCCTGACTTTC
j_gene: TRBJ2-6
d_gene: TRBD1
v_gene: TRBV5-1
abundance: .

CDR3aa: CASGSGTGKNEQYF
CDR3nt: TGTGCCAGCGGATCAGGGACAGGGAAAAACGAGCAGTACTTC
j_gene: TRBJ2-7
d_gene: TRBD1
v_gene: TRBV7-9
abundance: .

CDR3aa: CASSLVAGTSNQPQHF
CDR3nt: TGTGCCAGCAGCTTAGTGGCAGGAACTAGCAATCAGCCCCAGCATTTT
j_gene: TRBJ1-5
d_gene: .
v_gene: TRBV7-2
abundance: .

CDR3aa: CASSYGAGWGSDTQYF
CDR3nt: TGTGCCAGCAGTTACGGGGCTGGGTGGGGGAGCGATACGCAGTATTTT
j_gene: TRBJ2-3
d_gene: .
v_gene: TRBV7-8
abundance: .

CDR3aa: CASSLDARDPSYEQYF
CDR3nt: TGTGCCAGCAGCTTAGATGCCCGGGACCCATCCTACGAGCAGTACTTC
j_gene: TRBJ2-7
d_gene: .
v_gene: TRBV7-3
abundance: .

CDR3aa: CASSVQLLTQNEQFF
CDR3nt: TGTGCCAGCAGTGTACAGCTACTCACCCAAAATGAGCAGTTCTTC
j_gene: TRBJ2-1
d_gene: .
v_gene: TRBV6-1
abundance: .

CDR3aa: CASSLLTGNNEQFF
CDR3nt: TGCGCCAGCAGCCTACTGACAGGGAACAATGAGCAGTTCTTC
j_gene: TRBJ2-1
d_gene: TRBD1
v_gene: TRBV5-1
abundance: .

CDR3aa: CASSPGDRPWTQYF
CDR3nt: TGTGCCAGCAGCCCCGGGGACAGGCCGTGGACCCAGTACTTC
j_gene: TRBJ2-5
d_gene: TRBD1
v_gene: TRBV27
abundance: once

CDR3aa: CASSDTVQETQYF
CDR3nt: TGTGCCAGCAGTGACACAGTCCAAGAGACCCAGTACTTC
j_gene: TRBJ2-5
d_gene: .
v_gene: TRBV6-1
abundance: .

CDR3aa: CASSPGTASEETQYF
CDR3nt: TGTGCCAGCTCACCGGGGACAGCTTCTGAAGAGACCCAGTACTTC
j_gene: TRBJ2-5
d_gene: TRBD1
v_gene: TRBV18
abundance: .

CDR3aa: CASTGEVTIYF
CDR3nt: TGTGCCAGCACAGGGGAGGTCACCATATATTTT
j_gene: TRBJ1-3
d_gene: .
v_gene: TRBV2
abundance: once

CDR3aa: CASSLRGRGQETQYF
CDR3nt: TGTGCCAGCAGCTTGCGGGGTAGAGGCCAAGAGACCCAGTACTTC
j_gene: TRBJ2-5
d_gene: .
v_gene: TRBV5-6
abundance: .

CDR3aa: CASSVKTGYYGYTF
CDR3nt: TGTGCCAGCAGCGTAAAGACAGGGTACTATGGCTACACCTTC
j_gene: TRBJ1-2
d_gene: TRBD1
v_gene: TRBV5-4
abundance: .

CDR3aa: CASSYSAGNQPQHF
CDR3nt: TGTGCCAGCAGTTACTCGGCGGGAAATCAGCCCCAGCATTTT
j_gene: TRBJ1-5
d_gene: .
v_gene: TRBV6-6
abundance: .

CDR3aa: CASSPQGGGNQPQHF
CDR3nt: TGCGCCAGCAGCCCCCAGGGGGGTGGCAATCAGCCCCAGCATTTT
j_gene: TRBJ1-5
d_gene: TRBD1
v_gene: TRBV5-1
abundance: .

CDR3aa: CASSKLGVAVDEQFF
CDR3nt: TGCGCCAGCAGTAAACTCGGCGTTGCGGTAGATGAGCAGTTCTTC
j_gene: TRBJ2-1
d_gene: .
v_gene: TRBV4-1
abundance: .

CDR3aa: CASSLDGSSYEQYF
CDR3nt: TGTGCCAGCAGTTTAGACGGAAGCTCCTACGAGCAGTACTTC
j_gene: TRBJ2-7
d_gene: .
v_gene: TRBV6-5
abundance: .

CDR3aa: CASRPDRANTEAFF
CDR3nt: TGTGCCAGTAGGCCTGACAGGGCGAACACTGAAGCTTTCTTT
j_gene: TRBJ1-1
d_gene: TRBD1
v_gene: TRBV19
abundance: .